Each of the 21 T cell receptor beta chains below was sequenced from the same sample in a study of shared clonotypes between healthy human individuals. Sequencing was performed with immunoSEQ multiplex PCR; in TCRdb, only in-frame clones are kept and a portion is missing. The repertoire holds about 2.4 million clones, with roughly 93% as singletons. The sequencing sample was made of naive CD4+ T cells from PBMCs. The subset here: CD45RA+ positively selected. The receptors were gathered from a man aged 18 to 29 in good health. Some clones in this sample may be carry-over from other donors' samples.

V usage is TRBV7-2 and J usage is TRBJ2-7, with 8 bases fitting TRBD2. Losses at the gene ends were 6 bases for V and 5 bases for J; bases not matched to a gene: 9. The CDR3 has 14 residues. CDR1 and CDR2 (germline): SGHTA, FQGNSA. In nucleotides, the CDR3 is TGTGCCAGCAGTCCCGGGAGGGCCTACCACGAGCAGTACTTC. This encodes CASSPGRAYHEQYF. Variable domain in full (rest from reference TRBV7-2 and TRBJ2-7): GAGVSQSPSNKVTEKGKDVELRCDPISGHTALYWYRQSLGQGLEFLIYFQGNSAPDKSGLPSDRFSAERTGGSVSTLTIQRTQQEDSAVYLCASSPGRAYHEQYFGPGTRLTVT.

The sample holds a few counts of this clone. This rearrangement joins TRBV28 to TRBJ1-5; tentative D call: TRBD1 (5 bases). This CDR3 is 12 amino acids long. Trimming removed 5 bases from V and 7 bases from J, with 9 bases in between. Per the germline V gene, CDR1 is MDHEN and CDR2 is SYDVKM. The DNA of the CDR3 is TGTGCCAGCAGTCCCGGACACCAGCCCCAGCATTTT. It codes for CASSPGHQPQHF.

V and J are TRBV14 and TRBJ2-7, with TRBD2 matching 8 bases. The CDR3 is made up of 14 amino acids. V was clipped by 4 bases and J by 5 bases; unmatched bases: 7. Germline CDR1 SGHDN, CDR2 FVKESK. CDR3 protein: CASSPRGGRNEQYF. CDR3 DNA: TGTGCCAGCAGCCCCAGGGGCGGGAGGAACGAGCAGTACTTC. The full variable domain, with the rest looked up from reference TRBV14 and TRBJ2-7, is EAGVTQFPSHSVIEKGQTVTLRCDPISGHDNLYWYRRVMGKEIKFLLHFVKESKQDESGMPNNRFLAERTGGTYSTLKVQPAELEDSGVYFCASSPRGGRNEQYFGPGTRLTVT.

This chain links TRBV27 with TRBJ2-3, with a weak D call TRBD2 (5 bases). The V gene lost 6 bases and the J gene lost 0 bases, with 19 bases spanning the gap. The CDR3 runs to 17 residues. Germline V gene sequence: CDR1 MNHEY, CDR2 SMNVEV (reference sequence). The CDR3 DNA reads as TGTGCCAGCAGCTCCCGGACGAGGGTATCTAGCACAGATACGCAGTATTTT. This gives the protein CASSSRTRVSSTDTQYF.

The rearrangement links TRBV29-1 to TRBJ2-3, with D possibly TRBD2 on 6 matching bases. Germline V gene data show CDR1 as SQVTM and CDR2 as ANQGSEA. The CDR3 runs 16 residues. The V end lost 7 bases, the J end lost 0 bases, and 20 bases lay between the germline ends. The chain's CDR3 is CSGVGTAFASTDTQYF. In DNA form, the CDR3 reads TGCAGCGGGGTGGGGACTGCCTTCGCTAGCACAGATACGCAGTATTTT.

The chain couples TRBV28 to TRBJ1-4, with D possibly matching TRBD1 (6 bases). Germline V CDR1 and CDR2: MDHEN, SYDVKM. Between the trimmed V and J ends, which lost 6 bases and 5 bases, there was a span of 10 bases. The CDR3 sequence is 13 residues long. DNA of the CDR3: TGTGCCAGCAGACTCGGACAGAATGAAAAACTGTTTTTT. Translation: CASRLGQNEKLFF.

This chain uses TRBV5-6 with TRBJ2-1; 9 positions match TRBD1. The germline V gene has CDR1 SGHDT and CDR2 YYEEEE. This CDR3 is built from 15 residues. Trimming removed 0 bases from V and 4 bases from J; junction bases left unmatched: 2. The CDR3 sequence is CASSLAGQGYNEQFF. CDR3 DNA sequence: TGTGCCAGCAGCTTGGCGGGACAGGGTTACAATGAGCAGTTCTTC. The variable domain in full, with the rest retrieved from reference TRBV5-6 and TRBJ2-1, is DAGVTQSPTHLIKTRGQQVTLRCSPKSGHDTVSWYQQALGQGPQFIFQYYEEEERQRGNFPDRFSGHQFPNYSSELNVNALLLGDSALYLCASSLAGQGYNEQFFGPGTRLTVL.

In this sample, this clone turned up once. The rearrangement uses TRBV10-3 and TRBJ2-1; tentative D call: TRBD2 (5 bases). This CDR3 contains 14 residues. Germline V gene lookup returns CDR1 ENHRY and CDR2 SYGVKD. V lost 4 bases and J lost 6, with 13 bases in between. The CDR3 DNA is TGTGCCATCAGTGGTTTGGGAGCCTCCAATGAGCAGTTCTTC. It translates to CAISGLGASNEQFF.

This clone was seen just once. This chain links TRBV12-5 with TRBJ1-2, with a possible D match to TRBD1 (6 bases). This CDR3 has 14 amino acids. V was shortened by 5 bases and J by 5 bases, with 15 bases between the two germline ends. Per germline, CDR1 LGHNT and CDR2 FRNRAP. The chain's CDR3 is CASGVGGGSYGYTF. CDR3 bases: TGTGCTAGTGGTGTCGGTGGGGGCTCATATGGCTACACCTTC.

This chain connects TRBV27 to TRBJ2-2; no clear D. Trimming removed 5 bases from V and 1 base from J, with 5 bases in between. There are 13 residues in the CDR3. Germline CDR1 and CDR2: MNHEY and SMNVEV (reference sequence). CDR3 coding DNA: TGTGCCAGCAGTCCAAGGAACACCGGGGAGCTGTTTTTT. It translates to CASSPRNTGELFF.

The chain is built from TRBV18 and TRBJ1-3; D unclear. V shed 3 bases and J shed 4 bases, with 19 bases lying between them. Per germline, CDR1 KGHSH and CDR2 LQKENI. The CDR3 has 17 residues. CDR3 bases: TGTGCCAGCTCACCCAGTGCCTTGTCAGTAGCGGGAAACACCATATATTTT. Translation: CASSPSALSVAGNTIYF.

Notes on this clone: Other DNA sequences in the same sample also yield this CDR3. This rearrangement joins TRBV6-5 to TRBJ2-3; 7 bases align to TRBD1. The germline gives CDR1 MNHEY, CDR2 SVGAGI. V dropped 5 bases and J dropped 4; count of bases not matched to a gene: 3. The CDR3 consists of 13 residues. The CDR3 spells CASSRTGADTQYF. CDR3 DNA sequence: TGTGCCAGCAGTCGCACAGGGGCAGATACGCAGTATTTT.

This clone was picked up one time. The chain has TRBV7-9 and TRBJ2-3, with a tentative D call TRBD2 (6 bases). In germline, CDR1 is SEHNR, CDR2 FQNEAQ (reference sequence). The CDR3 spans 15 residues. Trimming took 7 bases from V and 5 from J, leaving 19 bases between them. For the CDR3, the DNA is TGTGCCAGCACCCAAGCGGGCGCCCGGATAGATACGCAGTATTTT. Translating it yields CASTQAGARIDTQYF.

V and J are TRBV7-2 and TRBJ2-6; tentatively, D is TRBD1 (6 bases). Trimming left V 5 bases short and J 4 bases short, with 9 bases between. The CDR3 contains 14 residues. The germline V gene encodes CDR1 SGHTA and CDR2 FQGNSA. The CDR3 sequence: CASSLQGGANVLTF. CDR3 DNA: TGTGCCAGCAGCCTTCAGGGGGGGGCCAACGTCCTGACTTTC.

V is TRBV7-2 and J is TRBJ2-3; 9 bases fit TRBD2. There are 14 residues in the CDR3. The ends lost 3 bases at V and 6 bases at J; junction bases unmatched: 4. CDR1 and CDR2 from the germline V gene are SGHTA and FQGNSA. The CDR3 loop is CASSFSGGGDTQYF. CDR3 DNA: TGTGCCAGCAGCTTTAGCGGGGGCGGGGATACGCAGTATTTT.

The V and J genes are TRBV27 and TRBJ1-5; TRBD1 agrees at 9 bases. Germline V gives CDR1 MNHEY, CDR2 SMNVEV (reference sequence). J gave up 7 bases and V 6 bases, and 10 bases lay outside the gene matches. This CDR3 is 15 amino acids long. The CDR3 protein is CASRQIGTGRQPQHF. The CDR3 nucleotides read TGTGCCAGCAGACAAATCGGGACAGGGCGGCAGCCCCAGCATTTT.

The chain has TRBV19 and TRBJ2-3, with D maybe TRBD2 (5 bases). The CDR3 is 13 residues long. The V and J ends lost 5 bases and 8 bases respectively, with 14 bases between them. CDR1 LNHDA and CDR2 SQIVND come from the germline V gene (reference sequence). The CDR3 DNA reads TGTGCCAGTAGTGCCGCTAGAGGGAGTACGCAGTATTTT. Its translation: CASSAARGSTQYF. Using reference TRBV19 and TRBJ2-3 for the parts outside the CDR3, the full variable domain is DGGITQSPKYLFRKEGQNVTLSCEQNLNHDAMYWYRQDPGQGLRLIYYSQIVNDFQKGDIAEGYSVSREKKESFPLTVTSAQKNPTAFYLCASSAARGSTQYFGPGTRLTVL.

V and J are TRBV6-6 and TRBJ2-7, with D uncertain. Between the trimmed V and J ends, which lost 0 bases and 3 bases, there was a span of 6 bases. The CDR3 runs to 13 residues. Germline loops: CDR1 MNHNY, CDR2 SVGAGI (reference sequence). CDR3 DNA sequence: TGTGCCAGCAGTTACTCGGTTGACTACGAGCAGTACTTC. This encodes CASSYSVDYEQYF.

This chain joins TRBV15 and TRBJ1-5; possible D gene TRBD1, 5 bases. This CDR3 is 15 amino acids long. Trimming left V 6 bases short and J 6 bases short, with 18 bases between. Germline CDR1 LNHNV, CDR2 YYDKDF (reference sequence). The CDR3: CATSLGTGRGQPQHF. CDR3 sequence (DNA): TGTGCCACCAGTCTCGGTACGGGGAGGGGTCAGCCCCAGCATTTT.

This sequence joins TRBV5-1 and TRBJ2-7; the D is unclear. Between the trimmed V and J ends, which lost 0 bases and 7 bases, there was a span of 8 bases. The CDR3 has 12 residues. The germline CDR1 and CDR2 sequences are SGHRS and YFSETQ. The CDR3 sequence is CASSLELGEQYF. Written as DNA, the CDR3 is TGCGCCAGCAGCTTGGAGTTGGGGGAGCAGTACTTC.

The V gene is TRBV7-9, the J gene TRBJ1-2; weak D call: TRBD1 (6 bases). The CDR3 is made up of 15 amino acids. CDR1 is SEHNR and CDR2 is FQNEAQ in the germline V gene (reference sequence). The V and J ends lost 4 bases and 1 base respectively, with 13 bases between them. The CDR3 DNA is TGTGCCAGCAGCTCTAACAACAGGGTTAACTATGGCTACACCTTC. Residues: CASSSNNRVNYGYTF.